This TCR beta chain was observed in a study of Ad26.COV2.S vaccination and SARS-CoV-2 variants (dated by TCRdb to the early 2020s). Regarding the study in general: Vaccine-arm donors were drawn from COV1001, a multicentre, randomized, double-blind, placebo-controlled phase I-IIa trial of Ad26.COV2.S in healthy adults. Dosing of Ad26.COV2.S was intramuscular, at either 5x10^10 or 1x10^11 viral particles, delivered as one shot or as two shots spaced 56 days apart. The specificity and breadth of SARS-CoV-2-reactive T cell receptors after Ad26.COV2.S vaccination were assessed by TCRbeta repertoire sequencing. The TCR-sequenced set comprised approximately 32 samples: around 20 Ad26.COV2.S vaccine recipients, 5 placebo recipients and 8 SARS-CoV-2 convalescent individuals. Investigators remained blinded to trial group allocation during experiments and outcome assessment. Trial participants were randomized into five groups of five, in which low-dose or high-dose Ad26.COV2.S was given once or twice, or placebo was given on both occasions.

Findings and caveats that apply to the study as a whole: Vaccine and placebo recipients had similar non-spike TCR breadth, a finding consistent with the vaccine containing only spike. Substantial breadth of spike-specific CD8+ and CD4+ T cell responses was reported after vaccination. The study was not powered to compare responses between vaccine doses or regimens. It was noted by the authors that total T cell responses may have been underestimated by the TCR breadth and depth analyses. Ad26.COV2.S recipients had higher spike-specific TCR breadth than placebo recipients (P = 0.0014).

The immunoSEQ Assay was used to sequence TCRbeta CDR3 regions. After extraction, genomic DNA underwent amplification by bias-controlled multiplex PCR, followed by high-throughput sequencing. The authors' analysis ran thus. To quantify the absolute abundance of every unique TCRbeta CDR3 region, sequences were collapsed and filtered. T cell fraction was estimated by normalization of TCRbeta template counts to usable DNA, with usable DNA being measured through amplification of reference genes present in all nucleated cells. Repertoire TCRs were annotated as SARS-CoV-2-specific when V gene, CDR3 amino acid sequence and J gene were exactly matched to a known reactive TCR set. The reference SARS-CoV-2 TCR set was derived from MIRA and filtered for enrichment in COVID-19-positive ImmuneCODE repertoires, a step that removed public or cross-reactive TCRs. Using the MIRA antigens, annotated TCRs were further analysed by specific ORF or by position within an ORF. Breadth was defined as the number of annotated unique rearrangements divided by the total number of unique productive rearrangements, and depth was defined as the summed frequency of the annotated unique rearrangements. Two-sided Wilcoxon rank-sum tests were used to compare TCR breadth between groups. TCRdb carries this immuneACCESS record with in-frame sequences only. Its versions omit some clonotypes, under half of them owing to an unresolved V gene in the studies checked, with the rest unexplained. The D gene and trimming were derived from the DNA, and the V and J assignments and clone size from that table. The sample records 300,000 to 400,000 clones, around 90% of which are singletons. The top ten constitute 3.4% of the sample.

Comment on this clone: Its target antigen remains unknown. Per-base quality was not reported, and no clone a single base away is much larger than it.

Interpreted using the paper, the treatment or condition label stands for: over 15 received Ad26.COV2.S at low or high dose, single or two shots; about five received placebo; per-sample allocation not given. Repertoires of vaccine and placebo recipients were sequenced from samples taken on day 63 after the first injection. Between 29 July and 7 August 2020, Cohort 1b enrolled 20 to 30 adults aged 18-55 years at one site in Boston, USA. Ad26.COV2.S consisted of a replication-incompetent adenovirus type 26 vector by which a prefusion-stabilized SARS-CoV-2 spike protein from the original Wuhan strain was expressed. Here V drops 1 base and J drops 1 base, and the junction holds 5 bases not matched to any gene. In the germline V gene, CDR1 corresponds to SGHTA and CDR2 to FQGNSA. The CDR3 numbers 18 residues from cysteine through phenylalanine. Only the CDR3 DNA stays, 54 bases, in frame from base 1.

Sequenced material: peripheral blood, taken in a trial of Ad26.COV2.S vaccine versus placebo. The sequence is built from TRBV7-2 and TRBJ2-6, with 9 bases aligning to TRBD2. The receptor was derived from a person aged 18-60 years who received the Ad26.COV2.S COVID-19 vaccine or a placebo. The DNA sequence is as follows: TGTGCCAGCAGCTTAGGACTAGCGGTACATTCTGGGGCCAACGTCCTGACTTTC. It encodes CASSLGLAVHSGANVLTF.